This passage covers 4 T cell receptor beta chains from one sample sequenced in a study of blood T cell repertoires in COVID-19. The method was immunoSEQ multiplex PCR; TCRdb's version includes in-frame clones alone and lacks a portion of them. The profile covers about half a million clones, with over 75% appearing a single time and 3.2% taken by the ten largest. Source material: peripheral blood. The source of these receptors is a human donor in a cohort sampled during active COVID-19.

The chain recombines TRBV29-1 with TRBJ1-2, with D maybe TRBD1 (5 bases). V lost 7 bases and J lost 4, with 16 bases in between. CDR3 length: 13 residues. CDR1 is SQVTM and CDR2 is ANQGSEA in the germline V gene. The CDR3 sequence is CSAQGRWGYGYTF. In DNA, the CDR3 is TGCAGCGCCCAGGGTCGGTGGGGCTATGGCTACACCTTC. Full variable domain (rest looked up from reference TRBV29-1 and TRBJ1-2): SAVISQKPSRDICQRGTSLTIQCQVDSQVTMMFWYRQQPGQSLTLIATANQGSEATYESGFVIDKFPISRPNLTFSTLTVSNMSPEDSSIYLCSAQGRWGYGYTFGSGTRLTVV.

V and J are TRBV7-8 and TRBJ2-3; D unresolved. Trimming shortened V by 5 bases and J by 6 bases, and 9 bases separated the two germline ends. The CDR3 consists of 12 residues. Germline V gene sequence: CDR1 SGHVS, CDR2 FQNEAQ. CDR3 protein: CASSPQRDTQYF. CDR3 coding DNA: TGTGCCAGCAGCCCCCAGCGTGATACGCAGTATTTT.

The V call is TRBV18, the J call TRBJ2-5; 8 bases line up with TRBD1. Germline V lookup: CDR1 KGHSH, CDR2 LQKENI. After removal of 2 bases from V and 5 bases from J, the junction contained 4 bases not matched to a gene. There are 14 residues in the CDR3. Written as DNA, the CDR3 is TGTGCCAGCTCACCAGGGACAGGCATCGAGACCCAGTACTTC. Translation: CASSPGTGIETQYF.

The chain joins TRBV19 to TRBJ1-2; D remains unclear. The CDR3 loop spans 14 amino acids. Germline CDR1 and CDR2: LNHDA and SQIVND (reference sequence). Trimming removed 7 bases at V and 1 base at J, with 13 bases between. The CDR3 sequence: CASTPIQSNYGYTF. The CDR3 coding sequence is TGTGCCAGTACCCCGATACAGAGTAACTATGGCTACACCTTC.